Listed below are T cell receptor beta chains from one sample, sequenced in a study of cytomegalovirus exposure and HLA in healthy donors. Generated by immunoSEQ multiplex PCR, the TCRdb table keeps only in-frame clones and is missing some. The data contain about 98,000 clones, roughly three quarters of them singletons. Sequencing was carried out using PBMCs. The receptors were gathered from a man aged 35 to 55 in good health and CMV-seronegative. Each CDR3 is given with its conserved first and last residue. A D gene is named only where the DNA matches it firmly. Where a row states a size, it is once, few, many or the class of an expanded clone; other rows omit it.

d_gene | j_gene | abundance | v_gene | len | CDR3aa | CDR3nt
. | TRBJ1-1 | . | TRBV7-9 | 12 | CASSLGSQEAFF | TGTGCCAGCAGCTTGGGGAGCCAAGAAGCTTTCTTT
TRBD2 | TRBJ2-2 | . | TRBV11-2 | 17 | CASRTLKRGQQTGELFF | TGTGCCAGCAGAACACTAAAGCGGGGGCAGCAGACCGGGGAGCTGTTTTTT
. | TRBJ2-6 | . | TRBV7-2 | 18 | CASSEVPQGISGANVLTF | TGTGCCAGCAGCGAAGTCCCCCAGGGAATCTCTGGGGCCAACGTCCTGACTTTC
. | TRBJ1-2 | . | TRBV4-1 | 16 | CASSRRLETYNYGYTF | TGCGCCAGCAGCCGGAGGTTAGAGACCTATAACTATGGCTACACCTTC
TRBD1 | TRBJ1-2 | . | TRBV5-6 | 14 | CASSTGGSGYGYTF | TGTGCCAGCAGCACAGGGGGCTCGGGCTATGGCTACACCTTC
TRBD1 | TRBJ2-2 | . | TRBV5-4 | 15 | CASSSRTGPPGELFF | TGTGCCAGCAGCTCTCGGACAGGCCCGCCCGGGGAGCTGTTTTTT
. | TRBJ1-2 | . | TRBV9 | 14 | CASSVSGGNYGYTF | TGTGCCAGCAGCGTATCGGGAGGTAACTATGGCTACACCTTC
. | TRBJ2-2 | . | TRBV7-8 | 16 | CASSLGGQSNTGELFF | TGTGCCAGCAGCTTAGGGGGGCAGAGCAACACCGGGGAGCTGTTTTTT
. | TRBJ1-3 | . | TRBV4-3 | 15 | CASSQGSRAGNTIYF | TGCGCCAGCAGCCAAGGTTCGAGGGCTGGAAACACCATATATTTT
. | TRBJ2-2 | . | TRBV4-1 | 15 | CASSQVGLTTGELFF | TGCGCCAGCAGCCAAGTCGGACTAACTACCGGGGAGCTGTTTTTT
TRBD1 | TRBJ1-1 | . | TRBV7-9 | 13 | CASSPGQGAEAFF | TGTGCCAGCAGCCCAGGACAGGGCGCTGAAGCTTTCTTT
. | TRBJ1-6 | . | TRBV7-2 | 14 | CASSFAGIGSPLHF | TGTGCCAGCAGCTTTGCAGGGATCGGTTCACCCCTCCACTTT
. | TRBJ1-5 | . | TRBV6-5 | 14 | CASANRVGNQPQHF | TGTGCCAGTGCAAACAGGGTTGGCAATCAGCCCCAGCATTTT
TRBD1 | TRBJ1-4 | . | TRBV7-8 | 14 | CASSYRGHNEKLFF | TGTGCCAGCAGCTACAGGGGCCATAATGAAAAACTGTTTTTT
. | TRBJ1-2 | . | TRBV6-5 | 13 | CASGRQRNYGYTF | TGTGCCAGCGGCAGACAGCGCAACTATGGCTACACCTTC
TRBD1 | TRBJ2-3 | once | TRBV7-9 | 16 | CASSSGQGASTDTQYF | TGTGCCAGCAGCTCTGGACAGGGGGCTAGCACAGATACGCAGTATTTT
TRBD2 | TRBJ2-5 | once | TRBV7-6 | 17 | CASSLISGGALRETQYF | TGTGCCAGCAGCTTGATTAGCGGGGGGGCCTTGCGAGAGACCCAGTACTTC
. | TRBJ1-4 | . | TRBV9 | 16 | CASSPGTEQLNEKLFF | TGTGCCAGCAGCCCCGGCACGGAACAGCTTAATGAAAAACTGTTTTTT
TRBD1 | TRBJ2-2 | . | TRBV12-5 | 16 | CASGLVKQGAPGELFF | TGTGCTAGTGGTTTGGTAAAACAGGGGGCCCCCGGGGAGCTGTTTTTT
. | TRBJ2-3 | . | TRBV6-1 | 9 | CASGQTQYF | TGTGCCAGCGGTCAGACGCAGTATTTT
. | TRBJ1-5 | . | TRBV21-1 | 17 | CASSKGAPWASNQPQHF | TGTGCCAGCAGCAAGGGGGCCCCCTGGGCGAGCAATCAGCCCCAGCATTTT
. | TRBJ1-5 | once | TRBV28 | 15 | CASSPRRGLNQPQHF | TGTGCCAGCAGTCCGCGGCGGGGACTCAATCAGCCCCAGCATTTT
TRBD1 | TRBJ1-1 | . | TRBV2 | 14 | CASRLDRGDTEAFF | TGTGCCAGCAGACTGGACAGGGGAGACACTGAAGCTTTCTTT
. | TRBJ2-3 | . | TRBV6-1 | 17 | CASSEVRTTSSGDTQYF | TGTGCCAGCAGTGAAGTAAGGACTACAAGCAGTGGAGATACGCAGTATTTT
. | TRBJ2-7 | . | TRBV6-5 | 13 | CASGSSPPHEQYF | TGTGCCAGCGGGAGCTCCCCCCCACACGAGCAGTACTTC
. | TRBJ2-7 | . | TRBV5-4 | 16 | CASSLVGAASSYEQYF | TGTGCCAGCAGCTTGGTGGGAGCCGCTAGCTCCTACGAGCAGTACTTC
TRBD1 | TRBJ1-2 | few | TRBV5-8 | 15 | CASSSTGTGTYGYTF | TGTGCCAGCAGCTCGACCGGGACAGGTACCTATGGCTACACCTTC
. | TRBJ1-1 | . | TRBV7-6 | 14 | CASSLGGLNTEAFF | TGTGCCAGCAGCTTAGGTGGGCTGAACACTGAAGCTTTCTTT
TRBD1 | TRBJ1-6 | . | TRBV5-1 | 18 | CASSHSGQASSYNSPLHF | TGCGCCAGCAGCCATTCGGGACAGGCCAGCTCCTATAATTCACCCCTCCACTTT
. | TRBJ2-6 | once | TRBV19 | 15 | CASSRGGSGANVLTF | TGTGCCAGTAGTCGTGGGGGGTCCGGGGCCAACGTCCTGACTTTC
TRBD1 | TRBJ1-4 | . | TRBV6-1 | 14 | CASHGSRGLEKLFF | TGTGCCAGCCACGGGTCCAGGGGGCTGGAAAAACTGTTTTTT
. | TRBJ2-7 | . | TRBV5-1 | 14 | CASSAGGTTYEQYF | TGCGCCAGCAGCGCTGGTGGGACAACCTACGAGCAGTACTTC
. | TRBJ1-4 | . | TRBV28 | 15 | CASSSQGLAGEKLFF | TGTGCCAGCAGTTCGCAGGGGCTGGCGGGTGAAAAACTGTTTTTT
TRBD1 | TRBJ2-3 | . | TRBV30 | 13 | CAWIQRGPTTQYF | TGTGCCTGGATTCAAAGGGGGCCTACTACGCAGTATTTT
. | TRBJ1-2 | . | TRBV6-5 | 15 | CASSYSGRESYGYTF | TGTGCCAGCAGTTACTCGGGCAGGGAAAGCTATGGCTACACCTTC
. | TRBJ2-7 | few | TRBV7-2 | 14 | CASSSWTSSYEQYF | TGTGCCAGCAGCTCATGGACATCCTCCTACGAGCAGTACTTC
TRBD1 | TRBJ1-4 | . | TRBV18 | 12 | CASSSDRDKLFF | TGTGCCAGCTCGTCTGACAGGGATAAACTGTTTTTT
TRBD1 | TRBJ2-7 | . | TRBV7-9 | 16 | CASSLVVGQGGGEQYF | TGTGCCAGCAGCTTAGTGGTGGGACAGGGGGGCGGCGAGCAGTACTTC
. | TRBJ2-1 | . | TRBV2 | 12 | CASSSTPNEQFF | TGTGCCAGCAGTTCGACACCGAATGAGCAGTTCTTC
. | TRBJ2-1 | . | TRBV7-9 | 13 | CASRNGQYNEQFF | TGTGCCAGCAGGAATGGACAGTACAATGAGCAGTTCTTC